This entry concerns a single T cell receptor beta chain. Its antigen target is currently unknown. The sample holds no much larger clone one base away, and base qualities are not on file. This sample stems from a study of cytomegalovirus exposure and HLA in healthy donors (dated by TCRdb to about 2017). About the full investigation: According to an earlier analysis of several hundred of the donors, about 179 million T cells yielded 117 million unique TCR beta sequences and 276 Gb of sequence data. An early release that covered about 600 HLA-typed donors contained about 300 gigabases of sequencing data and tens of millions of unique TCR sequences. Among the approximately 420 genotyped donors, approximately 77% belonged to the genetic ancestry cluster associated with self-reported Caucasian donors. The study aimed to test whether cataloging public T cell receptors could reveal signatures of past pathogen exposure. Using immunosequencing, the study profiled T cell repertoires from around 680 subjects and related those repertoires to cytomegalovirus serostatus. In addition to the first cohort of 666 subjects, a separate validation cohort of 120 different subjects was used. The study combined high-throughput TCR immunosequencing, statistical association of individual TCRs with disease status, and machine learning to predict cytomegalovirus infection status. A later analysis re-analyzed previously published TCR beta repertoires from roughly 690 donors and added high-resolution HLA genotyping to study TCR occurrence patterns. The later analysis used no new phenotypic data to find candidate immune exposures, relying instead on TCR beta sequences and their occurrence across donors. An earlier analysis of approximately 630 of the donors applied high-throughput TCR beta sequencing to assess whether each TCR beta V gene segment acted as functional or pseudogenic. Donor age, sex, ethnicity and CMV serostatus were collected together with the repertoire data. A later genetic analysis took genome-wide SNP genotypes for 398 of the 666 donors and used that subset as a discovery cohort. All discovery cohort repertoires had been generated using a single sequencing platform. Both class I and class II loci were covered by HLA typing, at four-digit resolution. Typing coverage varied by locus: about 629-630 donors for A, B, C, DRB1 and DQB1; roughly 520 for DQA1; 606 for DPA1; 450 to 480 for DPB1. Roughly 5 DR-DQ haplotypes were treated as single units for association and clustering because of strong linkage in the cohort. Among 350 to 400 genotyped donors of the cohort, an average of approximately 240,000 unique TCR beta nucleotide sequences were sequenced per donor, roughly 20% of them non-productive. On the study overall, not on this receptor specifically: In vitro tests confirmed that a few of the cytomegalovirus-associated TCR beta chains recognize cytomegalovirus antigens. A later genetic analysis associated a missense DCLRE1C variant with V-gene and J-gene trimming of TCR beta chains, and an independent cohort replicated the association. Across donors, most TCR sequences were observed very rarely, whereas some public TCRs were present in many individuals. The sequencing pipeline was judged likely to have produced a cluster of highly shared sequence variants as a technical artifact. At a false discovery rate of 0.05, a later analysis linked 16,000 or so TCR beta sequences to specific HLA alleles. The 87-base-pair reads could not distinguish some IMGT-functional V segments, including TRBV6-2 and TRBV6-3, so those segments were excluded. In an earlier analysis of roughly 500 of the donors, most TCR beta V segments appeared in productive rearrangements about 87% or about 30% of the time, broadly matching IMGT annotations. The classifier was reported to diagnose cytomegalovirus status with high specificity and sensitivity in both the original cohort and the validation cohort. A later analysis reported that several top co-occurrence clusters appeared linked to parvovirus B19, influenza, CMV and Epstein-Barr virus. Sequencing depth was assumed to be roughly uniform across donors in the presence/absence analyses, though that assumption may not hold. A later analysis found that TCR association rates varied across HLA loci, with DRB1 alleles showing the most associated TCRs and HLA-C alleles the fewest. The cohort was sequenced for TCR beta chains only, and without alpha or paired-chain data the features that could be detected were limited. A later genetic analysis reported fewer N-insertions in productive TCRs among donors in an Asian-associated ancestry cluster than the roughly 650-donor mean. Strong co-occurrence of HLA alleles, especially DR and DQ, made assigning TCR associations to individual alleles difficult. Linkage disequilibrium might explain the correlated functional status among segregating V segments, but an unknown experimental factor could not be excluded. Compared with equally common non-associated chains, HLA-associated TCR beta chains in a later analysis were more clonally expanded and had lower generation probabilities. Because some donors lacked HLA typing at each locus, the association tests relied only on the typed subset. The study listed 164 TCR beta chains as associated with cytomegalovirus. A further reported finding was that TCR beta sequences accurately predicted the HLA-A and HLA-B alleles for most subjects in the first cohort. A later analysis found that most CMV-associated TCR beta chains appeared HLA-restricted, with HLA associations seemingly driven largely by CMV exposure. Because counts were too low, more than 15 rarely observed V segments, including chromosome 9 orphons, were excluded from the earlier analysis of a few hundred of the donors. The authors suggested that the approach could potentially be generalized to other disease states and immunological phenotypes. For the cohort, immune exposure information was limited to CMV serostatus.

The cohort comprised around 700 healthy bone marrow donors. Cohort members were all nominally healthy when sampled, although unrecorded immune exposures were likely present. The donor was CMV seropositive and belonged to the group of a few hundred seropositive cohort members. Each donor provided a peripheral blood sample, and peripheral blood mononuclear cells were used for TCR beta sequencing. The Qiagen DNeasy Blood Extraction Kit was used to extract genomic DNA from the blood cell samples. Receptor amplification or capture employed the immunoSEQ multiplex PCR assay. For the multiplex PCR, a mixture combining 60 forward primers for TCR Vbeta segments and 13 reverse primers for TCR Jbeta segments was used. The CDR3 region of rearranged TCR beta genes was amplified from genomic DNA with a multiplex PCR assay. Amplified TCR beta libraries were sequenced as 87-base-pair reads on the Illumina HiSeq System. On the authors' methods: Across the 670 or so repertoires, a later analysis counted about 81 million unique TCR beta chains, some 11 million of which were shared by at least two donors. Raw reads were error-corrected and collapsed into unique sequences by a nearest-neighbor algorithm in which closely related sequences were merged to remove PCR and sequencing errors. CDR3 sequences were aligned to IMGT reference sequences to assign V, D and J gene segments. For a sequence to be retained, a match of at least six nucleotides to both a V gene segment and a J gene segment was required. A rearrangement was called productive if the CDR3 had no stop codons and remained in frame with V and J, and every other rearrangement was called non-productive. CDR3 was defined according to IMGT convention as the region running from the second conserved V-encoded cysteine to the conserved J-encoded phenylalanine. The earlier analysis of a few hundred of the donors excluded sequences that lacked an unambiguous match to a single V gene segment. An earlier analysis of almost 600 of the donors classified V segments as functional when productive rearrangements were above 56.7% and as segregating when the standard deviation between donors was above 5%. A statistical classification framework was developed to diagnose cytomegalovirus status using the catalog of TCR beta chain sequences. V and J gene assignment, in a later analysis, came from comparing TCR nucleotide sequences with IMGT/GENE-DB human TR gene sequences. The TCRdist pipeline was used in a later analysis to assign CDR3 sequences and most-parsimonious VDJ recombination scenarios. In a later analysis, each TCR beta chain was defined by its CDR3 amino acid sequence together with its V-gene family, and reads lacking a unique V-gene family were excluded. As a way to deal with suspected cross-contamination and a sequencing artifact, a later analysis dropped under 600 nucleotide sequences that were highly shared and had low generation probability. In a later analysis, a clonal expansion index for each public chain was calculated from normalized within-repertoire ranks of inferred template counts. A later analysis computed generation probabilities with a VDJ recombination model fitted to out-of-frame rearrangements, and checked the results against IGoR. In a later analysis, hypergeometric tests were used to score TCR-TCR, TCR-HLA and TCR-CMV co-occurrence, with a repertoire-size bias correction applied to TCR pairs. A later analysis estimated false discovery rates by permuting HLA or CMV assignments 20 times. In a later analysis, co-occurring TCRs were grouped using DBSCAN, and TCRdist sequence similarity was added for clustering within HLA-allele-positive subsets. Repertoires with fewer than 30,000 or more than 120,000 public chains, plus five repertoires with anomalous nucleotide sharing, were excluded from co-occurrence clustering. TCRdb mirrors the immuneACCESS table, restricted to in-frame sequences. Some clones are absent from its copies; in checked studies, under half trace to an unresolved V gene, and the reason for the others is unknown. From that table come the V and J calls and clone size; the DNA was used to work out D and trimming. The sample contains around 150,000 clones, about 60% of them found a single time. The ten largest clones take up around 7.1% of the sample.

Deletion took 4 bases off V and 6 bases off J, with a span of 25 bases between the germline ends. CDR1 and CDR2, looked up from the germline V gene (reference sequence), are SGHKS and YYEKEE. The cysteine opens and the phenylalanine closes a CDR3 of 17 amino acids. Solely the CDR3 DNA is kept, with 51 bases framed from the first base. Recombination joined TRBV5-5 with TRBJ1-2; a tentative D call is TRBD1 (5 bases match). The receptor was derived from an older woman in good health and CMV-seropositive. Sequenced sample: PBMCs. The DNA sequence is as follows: TGTGCCAGCAGCACGAAAGACAGTCTGTTATCGTTTGATGGCTACACCTTC. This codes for CASSTKDSLLSFDGYTF.